The 17 T cell receptor beta chains given below trace back to one sample, sequenced in a study of T cells in Graves' hyperthyroidism and ophthalmopathy. Authors of the study amplified TCR beta CDR3 regions from RNA transcripts. During a first-round RT-PCR of the TCR CDR3, the HTBI primer set was used. TCRdb passed the multiplex PCR reads through MiXCR, listing each CDR3 protein once. Altogether hundreds of thousands of distinct CDR3 sequences are present, more than 14% being singletons, with the ten largest covering around 12%. The sequenced sample was blood. All receptors come from a woman in her fifties or sixties with Graves' ophthalmopathy.

This clonotype has just a few counts. The chain combines TRBV3-1 with TRBJ2-2; 7 bases line up with TRBD1. Germline CDR1 LGHDT, CDR2 YNNKEL (reference sequence). This CDR3 has 15 residues. Trimming took 5 bases from V and 5 from J; bases not matched to a gene: 8. CDR3: CASSRNRGLTGELFF. DNA for the CDR3: TGTGCCAGCAGCAGGAACAGGGGTTTGACCGGGGAGCTGTTTTTT.

This clonotype was picked up a small number of times. The chain combines TRBV20-1 with TRBJ2-3; 11 bases line up with TRBD2. Trimming at V came to 2 bases and at J to 3 bases, leaving 10 bases not matched to a gene. The CDR3 consists of 17 residues. Germline-derived CDR1 and CDR2 are DFQATT and SNEGSKA (reference sequence). CDR3 in amino acids: CSARHPRGTSGTDTQYF. CDR3 nucleotide sequence: TGCAGTGCTAGACACCCCCGAGGGACTAGCGGAACAGATACGCAGTATTTT.

This clonotype was observed a handful of times. The rearrangement uses TRBV28 and TRBJ1-5; tentatively, D is TRBD1 (5 bases). The CDR3 loop spans 15 amino acids. V was trimmed by 5 bases and J by 4 bases, leaving 15 bases between them. CDR1 is MDHEN and CDR2 is SYDVKM in the germline V gene. The CDR3 spells CASSDGTLANQPQHF. CDR3 nucleotides: TGTGCCAGCAGTGACGGGACTCTTGCTAATCAGCCCCAGCATTTT.

This clonotype was picked up many times. This rearrangement joins TRBV28 to TRBJ2-6, with unresolved D. The germline CDR1 and CDR2 sequences are MDHEN and SYDVKM. V lost 7 bases, J lost 0 bases, and 10 bases lay in between. CDR3 length: 15 residues. CDR3 DNA: TGTGCCAGCACCGACGTCTCCTCTGGGGCCAACGTCCTGACTTTC. Its protein product is CASTDVSSGANVLTF.

To note about this clonotype: With a much larger clone just one base away, this may be a read error. J is TRBJ1-5 and V is TRBV28; possibly TRBD1 for D (5 bases). V dropped 7 bases and J dropped 5 bases, with 12 bases sitting between them. Germline values: CDR1 MDHEN, CDR2 SYDVKM. The CDR3 length is 13 residues. In nucleotides, the CDR3 is TGTGCCAGCAACTTGAGGGGATATCAGCCCCAGCATTTT. It yields the protein CASNLRGYQPQHF.

The chain carries TRBV19 and TRBJ2-2; a weak D match, TRBD2 (5 bases). The CDR3 sequence is 15 residues long. The V and J ends lost 1 base and 6 bases respectively, with 12 bases between them. Germline assignment: CDR1 LNHDA and CDR2 SQIVND (reference sequence). The CDR3 nucleotides read TGTGCCAGTAGTATAGGCGGCCTGGGAGCCGGGGAGCTGTTTTTT. This gives the protein CASSIGGLGAGELFF.

There are a few counts of this clonotype. The chain carries TRBV6-5 and TRBJ1-1, with D unclear. In germline, CDR1 is MNHEY, CDR2 SVGAGI. V lost 2 bases and J 5 bases, leaving 12 bases between the germline ends. There are 14 residues in the CDR3. Here the CDR3 reads CASSYKRVRTEAFF. In DNA, the CDR3 is TGTGCCAGCAGTTACAAGAGAGTGAGGACTGAAGCTTTCTTT.

This clonotype came up many times. The rearrangement uses TRBV2 and TRBJ1-1; D may be TRBD1 (5 bases). V shed 6 bases and J shed 1 base, with 12 bases lying between them. The CDR3 covers 14 residues. Germline CDR1 reads SNHLY; CDR2 reads FYNNEI. The CDR3 reads CASRTGTANTEAFF. CDR3 sequence (DNA): TGTGCCAGCAGGACCGGGACGGCGAACACTGAAGCTTTCTTT.

Ten or more counts support this clonotype. The chain combines TRBV28 with TRBJ1-2, with D hard to call. Germline lookup yields CDR1 MDHEN and CDR2 SYDVKM. This CDR3 has 12 amino acids. Trimming shortened V by 8 bases and J by 0 bases, and 7 bases separated the two germline ends. The CDR3 spells CASLTTNYGYTF. The CDR3 nucleotides are TGTGCCAGCTTAACGACTAACTATGGCTACACCTTC.

This clonotype came up a few times. The rearrangement links TRBV11-2 to TRBJ2-1; D is perhaps TRBD2 (6 bases). The ends were cut back, 6 bases at V and 7 bases at J, with 16 bases in the middle. CDR1 and CDR2 from the germline V gene are SGHAT and FQNNGV. The CDR3 runs 14 residues. CDR3 residues: CASRRDFRGNEQFF. The CDR3 bases are TGTGCCAGCAGACGGGACTTCCGGGGGAATGAGCAGTTCTTC. The full variable domain, completed using reference TRBV11-2 and TRBJ2-1, is EAGVAQSPRYKIIEKRQSVAFWCNPISGHATLYWYQQILGQGPKLLIQFQNNGVVDDSQLPKDRFSAERLKGVDSTLKIQPAKLEDSAVYLCASRRDFRGNEQFFGPGTRLTVL.

This clonotype was counted ten times or more. V usage is TRBV6-5 and J usage is TRBJ1-1; 7 positions match TRBD1. V trimming: 2 bases; J trimming: 6 bases; junction bases outside the gene matches: 6. The CDR3 contains 14 residues. Germline assignment: CDR1 MNHEY and CDR2 SVGAGI. The CDR3 DNA reads TGTGCCAGCAGTTACGTCCAGGGGGGGGCTGAAGCTTTCTTT. Protein: CASSYVQGGAEAFF.

There are many counts of this clonotype. The V gene is TRBV20-1, the J gene TRBJ1-1; tentatively, D is TRBD1 (6 bases). This CDR3 is built from 14 residues. Trimming removed 1 base at V and 5 bases at J, with 14 bases between. Per germline, CDR1 DFQATT and CDR2 SNEGSKA (reference sequence). CDR3 in DNA: TGCAGTGCTAGAGGCATGCAGGGGACTACTGAAGCTTTCTTT. Translation gives CSARGMQGTTEAFF.

This chain connects TRBV20-1 to TRBJ2-3, with a tentative D call TRBD2 (5 bases). The germline V gene encodes CDR1 DFQATT and CDR2 SNEGSKA (reference sequence). V was shortened by 1 base and J by 6 bases, with 14 bases between the two germline ends. This CDR3 has 14 residues. In DNA, the CDR3 is TGCAGTGCTAGAGGAGTCCTAGCTAGGGATACGCAGTATTTT. Its protein is CSARGVLARDTQYF.

This clonotype came up many times. This chain links TRBV12-3 or TRBV12-4 with TRBJ2-1, with 14 positions matching TRBD2. Trimming at V came to 3 bases and at J to 5 bases, leaving 12 bases not matched to a gene. The CDR3 extends over 19 amino acids. CDR3 DNA: TGTGCCAGCAGTTTCTCCGGGACTAGCGGGAGTCGGCATCACAATGAGCAGTTCTTC. It codes for CASSFSGTSGSRHHNEQFF.

This clonotype came up a few times. The chain links TRBV20-1 to TRBJ2-1; D might be TRBD2 (8 bases). V lost 6 bases, J lost 5 bases, and 20 bases lay in between. The germline V gene has CDR1 DFQATT and CDR2 SNEGSKA (reference sequence). The CDR3 contains 15 residues. The CDR3 region has the DNA TGCAGTGCCTCTTCGGGAGGGCAGGGGGACAATGAGCAGTTCTTC. Translation gives CSASSGGQGDNEQFF.

This clonotype has at least ten counts. The chain carries TRBV28 and TRBJ2-5, with D perhaps TRBD1 (5 bases). The V end was cut by 7 bases, the J end by 10 bases, with 19 bases between. The germline V gene encodes CDR1 MDHEN and CDR2 SYDVKM. The CDR3 is 13 residues long. The CDR3 DNA reads as TGTGCCAGCACCCCCGAGACCCAGGGCTTCCAGTACTTC. Translating gives CASTPETQGFQYF.

V is TRBV18 and J is TRBJ2-3, with a tentative D call TRBD1 (5 bases). Germline assignment: CDR1 KGHSH and CDR2 LQKENI. The CDR3 loop spans 14 amino acids. V lost 3 bases and J lost 0, with 7 bases in between. CDR3 nucleotides: TGTGCCAGCTCACCGACAGATAGCACAGATACGCAGTATTTT. Translated: CASSPTDSTDTQYF.